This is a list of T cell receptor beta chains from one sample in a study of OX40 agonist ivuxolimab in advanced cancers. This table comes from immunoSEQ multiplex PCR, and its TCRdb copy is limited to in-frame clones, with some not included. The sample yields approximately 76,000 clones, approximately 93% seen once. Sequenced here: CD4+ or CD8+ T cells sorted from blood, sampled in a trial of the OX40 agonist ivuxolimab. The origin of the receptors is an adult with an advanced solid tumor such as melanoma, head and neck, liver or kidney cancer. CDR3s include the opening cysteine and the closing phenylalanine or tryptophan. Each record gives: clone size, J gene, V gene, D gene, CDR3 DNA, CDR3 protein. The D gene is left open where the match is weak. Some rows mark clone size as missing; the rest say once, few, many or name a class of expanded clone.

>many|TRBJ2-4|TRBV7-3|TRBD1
TGTGCCAGCAGCCCTCACTCGACAGGGGACAAAAACATTCAGTACTTC
CASSPHSTGDKNIQYF
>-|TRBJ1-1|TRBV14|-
TGTGCCAGCAGCCAACGCCCAAACACTGAAGCTTTCTTT
CASSQRPNTEAFF
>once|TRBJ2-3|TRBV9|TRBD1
TGTGCCAGCAGCGTGGAACAGGGGGACACAGATACGCAGTATTTT
CASSVEQGDTDTQYF
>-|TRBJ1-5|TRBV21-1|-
TGTGCCAGCAGCAATGGGACTAGGGGACCAGGGGACCTAAATCAGCCCCAGCATTTT
CASSNGTRGPGDLNQPQHF
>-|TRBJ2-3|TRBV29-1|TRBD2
TGCAGCTCGGGACTAGCGGGAGTTAAGGATACGCAGTATTTT
CSSGLAGVKDTQYF
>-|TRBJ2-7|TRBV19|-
TGTGCCAGTAGTATGGGGGCAGGGGTCCACGAGCAGTACTTC
CASSMGAGVHEQYF
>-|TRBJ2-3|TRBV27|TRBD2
TGTGCCAGCAGTTTAGGGACTAGCAGCACAGATACGCAGTATTTT
CASSLGTSSTDTQYF
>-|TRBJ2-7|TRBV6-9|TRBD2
TGTGCCAGCAGCCCCCCAAAACGTCCCGGGACTAGCGGGAGCTCCTACGAGCAGTACTTC
CASSPPKRPGTSGSSYEQYF
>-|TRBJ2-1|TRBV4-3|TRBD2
TGCGCCAGCAGCCACTCCTTGACTAGCGGGGGCCTCACTCATGAGCAGTTCTTC
CASSHSLTSGGLTHEQFF
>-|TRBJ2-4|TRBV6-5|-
TGTGCCAGCAGTGATAAGGGGGACATTCAGTACTTC
CASSDKGDIQYF
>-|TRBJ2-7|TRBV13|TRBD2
TGTGCCAGCAGTCCCTCCGGGACTAGCGGGAGGTACCACGAGCAGTACTTC
CASSPSGTSGRYHEQYF
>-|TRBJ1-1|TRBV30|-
TGTGCCTTACCCCCCGGGGAGGACCGGACGTTCACTGAAGCTTTCTTT
CALPPGEDRTFTEAFF
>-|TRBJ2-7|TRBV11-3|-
TGTGCCAGCAGCTTATCAACAGGACAGTCCTACGAGCAGTACTTC
CASSLSTGQSYEQYF
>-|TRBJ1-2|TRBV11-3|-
TGTGCCAGCAGCCCGTTGGGGGGGTACAACACCTTC
CASSPLGGYNTF
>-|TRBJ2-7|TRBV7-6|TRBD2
TGTGCCAGCAGCTTGACGACTAGCGGGTTCGACGAGCAGTACTTC
CASSLTTSGFDEQYF
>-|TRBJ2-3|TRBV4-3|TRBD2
TGCGCCAGCTCTAGCGGGATAAGCACAGATACGCAGTATTTT
CASSSGISTDTQYF
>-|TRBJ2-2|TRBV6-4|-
TGTGCCAGCAGTTCAGCAAGTCTTGGCACCGGGGAGCTGTTTTTT
CASSSASLGTGELFF
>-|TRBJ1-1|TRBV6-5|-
TGTGCCAGCAGTTACCGCGCCGGGTCTGAAGCTTTCTTT
CASSYRAGSEAFF
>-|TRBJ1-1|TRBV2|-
TGTGCCAGCAGGTCAGGTGGAAACACTGAAGCTTTCTTT
CASRSGGNTEAFF
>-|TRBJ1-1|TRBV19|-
TGTGCCAGTAGTATAGTACGGGAGGGCACTGAAGCTTTCTTT
CASSIVREGTEAFF
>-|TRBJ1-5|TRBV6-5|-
TGTGCCAGCAATAGGGTAGGGGCCAATCAGCCCCAGCATTTT
CASNRVGANQPQHF